This T cell receptor (beta chain) was found in a study of CD8+ T cells in alopecia areata. Study-level information: A 6-month period off drug followed tofacitinib, which lasted 6 to 18 months. Treated patients received severity scores based on the percentage of scalp area affected.

Findings and caveats of the study: Shared TCR sequences were less clear between patients than in mice, possibly partly from HLA diversity. Scalp sample sequencing also detects resident alphabeta T cells of normal skin.

Treatment defined: oral pan-JAK inhibitor, 5-10 mg twice daily. Sampling of alopecia areata patients yielded lesional scalp punch biopsies as well as peripheral blood. The V and J ends lost 0 bases and 9 bases, in that order; junction bases with no gene match: 10. Germline-derived CDR1 and CDR2 are SGHRS and YFSETQ. The CDR3 loop spans 16 amino acids. Investigators isolated RNA and reverse transcribed it into cDNA to act as the sequencing template. Profiling relied on immunoSEQ multiplex PCR, and the TCRdb table lists in-frame clones only, not all of them. Of 3,000 to 4,500 clones listed, 70% to 80% are singletons. The sample holds a few counts of this clone. As yet, its antigen is unknown.

The chain joins TRBV5-1 to TRBJ2-1; 9 nucleotides match TRBD2. The origin of this receptor is a human donor with alopecia areata. The input for sequencing was skin, taken at week 24, from a patient treated with tofacitinib. In DNA, the CDR3 is TGCGCCAGCAGCTTGGACGCCGGCGGGGGGGCGGGTGAGCAGTTCTTC. It translates to CASSLDAGGGAGEQFF.